This is a list of T cell receptor beta chains from one sample in a study of technical replicates of blood from several donors. Profiling relied on immunoSEQ multiplex PCR, and the TCRdb table lists in-frame clones only, not all of them. The sample consists of around 67,000 clones, more than 90% of them appearing once. Sequences were obtained from T cells isolated from PBMCs. The receptors were sampled from a human donor in good health. Both conserved end residues are part of each CDR3. D genes are given only for firm matches. Size is omitted from some rows. Given values are once, few, many or a class for expanded clones.

v_gene	d_gene	abundance	j_gene	CDR3nt	CDR3aa
TRBV5-6	NA	NA	TRBJ2-7	TGTGCCAGCAGCCGGTTCGCCGAGCAGTACTTC	CASSRFAEQYF
TRBV12-1	NA	NA	TRBJ2-3	TGTGCCAGCAGCTTTGGACGAGCGGGAGTGGGCACAGATACGCAGTATTTT	CASSFGRAGVGTDTQYF
TRBV12-5	NA	NA	TRBJ2-1	TGTGCTAGTGGTTTGGTCACACCCTACAATGAGCAGTTCTTC	CASGLVTPYNEQFF
TRBV28	NA	NA	TRBJ1-5	TGTGCCAGCAGTGGACAGATTAATCAGCCCCAGCATTTT	CASSGQINQPQHF
TRBV5-1	NA	few	TRBJ1-5	TGCGCCAGCAGCTTGGGCCTGGAGGCCAATCAGCCCCAGCATTTT	CASSLGLEANQPQHF
TRBV11-3	TRBD2	NA	TRBJ2-5	TGTGCCAGCAGCTTAGGAGATAGCGGGAGTAGGGAGACCCAGTACTTC	CASSLGDSGSRETQYF
TRBV7-2	NA	NA	TRBJ2-7	TGTGCCAGCAGCTTACGCAGGGCCTACGAGCAGTACTTC	CASSLRRAYEQYF
TRBV19	TRBD1	NA	TRBJ1-3	TGTGCCAGTTCCGGGACAGGATTAAACACCATATATTTT	CASSGTGLNTIYF
TRBV28	TRBD1	NA	TRBJ1-2	TGTGCCAGCAGTTCCAGGGGGCACTTAAGGGGCTACACCTTC	CASSSRGHLRGYTF
TRBV28	NA	NA	TRBJ2-7	TGTGCCAGCAGTTTTGCGCTGACCTACGAGCAGTACTTC	CASSFALTYEQYF
TRBV10-2	NA	NA	TRBJ2-7	TGCGCCACAGGGAGGCAGTCCTACGAGCAGTACTTC	CATGRQSYEQYF
TRBV9	NA	NA	TRBJ1-3	TGTGCCAGCAGCGCATGGACAGCTGGAAACACCATATATTTT	CASSAWTAGNTIYF
TRBV5-1	TRBD2	NA	TRBJ2-7	TGCGCCAGCAGCTTACCACTAGCGGGAGATTATCAGTACTTC	CASSLPLAGDYQYF
TRBV5-1	TRBD1	NA	TRBJ1-2	TGCGCCAGCAGCTCGAACAGGGGGCAAGGCTACACCTTC	CASSSNRGQGYTF
TRBV7-2	TRBD2	NA	TRBJ2-3	TGTGCCAGCAGGACCGGACTAGCGGGCACAGATACGCAGTATTTT	CASRTGLAGTDTQYF
TRBV28	TRBD1	NA	TRBJ2-5	TGTGCCAGCAGAAAAGCCGACAGGGAAGAGACCCAGTACTTC	CASRKADREETQYF
TRBV7-9	TRBD2	NA	TRBJ2-7	TGTGCCAGCAGCTCCCCGGGACTAGCGGGAGGGTACGAGCAGTACTTC	CASSSPGLAGGYEQYF
TRBV11-2	TRBD2	NA	TRBJ2-7	TGTGCCAGCATCCCTGGCGCGGGGACTAGCGGGAGGGACGAGCAGTACTTC	CASIPGAGTSGRDEQYF
TRBV23-1	NA	NA	TRBJ2-5	TGCGCCAGCAGTCAACCGAGGCCTGGTGGAGAGACCCAGTACTTC	CASSQPRPGGETQYF
TRBV19	TRBD1	NA	TRBJ1-1	TGTGCCAGCGAAGGACAGGGGGCCACTGAAGCTTTCTTT	CASEGQGATEAFF
TRBV19	TRBD1	NA	TRBJ1-5	TGTGCCAGTAGTATGAAAGGGGGCTATCAGCCCCAGCATTTT	CASSMKGGYQPQHF
TRBV19	TRBD1	NA	TRBJ1-5	TGTGCCAGTAGGCAGGGGACAGGGAAACAGCCCCAGCATTTT	CASRQGTGKQPQHF